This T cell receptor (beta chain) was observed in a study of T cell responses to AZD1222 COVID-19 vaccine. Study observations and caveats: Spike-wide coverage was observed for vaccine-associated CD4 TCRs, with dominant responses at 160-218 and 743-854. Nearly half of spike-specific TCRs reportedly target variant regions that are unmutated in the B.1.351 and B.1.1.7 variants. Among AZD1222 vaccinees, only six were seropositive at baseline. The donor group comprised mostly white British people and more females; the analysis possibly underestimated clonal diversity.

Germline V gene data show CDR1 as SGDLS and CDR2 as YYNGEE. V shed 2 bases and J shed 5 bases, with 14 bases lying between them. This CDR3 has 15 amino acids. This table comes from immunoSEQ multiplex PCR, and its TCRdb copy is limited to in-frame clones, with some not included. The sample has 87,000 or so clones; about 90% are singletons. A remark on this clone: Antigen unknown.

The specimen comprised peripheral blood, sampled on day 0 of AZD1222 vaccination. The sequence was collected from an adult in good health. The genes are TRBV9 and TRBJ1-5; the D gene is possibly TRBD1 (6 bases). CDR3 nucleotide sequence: TGTGCCAGCAGCGTTCAGGGGCTGGGTGATCAGCCCCAGCATTTT. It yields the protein CASSVQGLGDQPQHF.